This T cell receptor beta chain came from a study of blood T cell repertoires in COVID-19. Whole-study context: The samples span acute and convalescent COVID-19 from the United States, Italy and Spain. PBMCs, B-cell-depleted T cells, or T cells provided the cDNA or gDNA that made up the material.

Per the original methods: Amplification of reference gene primers provided the estimated nucleated cell counts. The data were produced by immunoSEQ multiplex PCR, yet TCRdb's version contains in-frame clones alone and is incomplete. V and J calls and clone size follow that table, whereas D and trimming were derived from the DNA. The table records about 23,000 clones, around 94% of them present only once. Deletions cut 1 base from V and 7 bases from J, with 5 bases between. The CDR3 runs 13 residues. Germline-derived CDR1 and CDR2 are KGHSH and LQKENI. This chain uses TRBV18 with TRBJ1-6, with D hard to call. This sequence originates from a human donor in a cohort sampled during active COVID-19. The sequenced sample consisted of peripheral blood. DNA of the CDR3: TGTGCCAGCTCACCACTGAGGAATTCACCCCTCCACTTT. As protein: CASSPLRNSPLHF. The full variable domain, its missing parts supplied by reference TRBV18 and TRBJ1-6, is NAGVMQNPRHLVRRRGQEARLRCSPMKGHSHVYWYRQLPEEGLKFMVYLQKENIIDESGMPKERFSAEFPKEGPSILRIQQVVRGDSAAYFCASSPLRNSPLHFGNGTRLTVT.